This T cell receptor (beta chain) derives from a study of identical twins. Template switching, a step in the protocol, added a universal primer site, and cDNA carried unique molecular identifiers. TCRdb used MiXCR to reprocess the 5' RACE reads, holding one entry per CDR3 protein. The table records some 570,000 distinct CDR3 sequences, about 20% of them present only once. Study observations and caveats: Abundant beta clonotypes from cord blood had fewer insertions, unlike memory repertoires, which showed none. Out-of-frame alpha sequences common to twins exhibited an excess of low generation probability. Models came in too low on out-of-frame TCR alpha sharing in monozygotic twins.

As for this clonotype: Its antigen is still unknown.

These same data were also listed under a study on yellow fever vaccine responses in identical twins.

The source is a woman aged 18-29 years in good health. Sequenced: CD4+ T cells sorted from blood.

In nucleotides, the CDR3 is TGCGCCAGCAGCTTGCCCGGGACTAGCGGGAGTTTTGAGCAGTTCTTC. It codes for CASSLPGTSGSFEQFF. The chain employs TRBV5-1 and TRBJ2-1, with 14 nucleotides matching TRBD2. CDR1 SGHRS and CDR2 YFSETQ come from the germline V gene. This CDR3 region has 16 residues. Trimming took 1 base from V and 9 from J; bases not matched to a gene: 6. The complete variable domain, with remaining parts taken from reference TRBV5-1 and TRBJ2-1, reads KAGVTQTPRYLIKTRGQQVTLSCSPISGHRSVSWYQQTPGQGLQFLFEYFSETQRNKGNFPGRFSGRQFSNSRSEMNVSTLELGDSALYLCASSLPGTSGSFEQFFGPGTRLTVL.